The 26 T cell receptor beta chains below all came from one sample that was sequenced in a study of naive and memory T cell subsets. Ligated cDNA underwent four rounds of PCR with nested alpha and beta constant region primers and SP2. TCRdb processed the UMI-ligation and nested PCR reads anew with MiXCR; each CDR3 protein has one entry. The table shows about 26,000 distinct CDR3 sequences, with over 4% occurring only once. An oligonucleotide containing a UMI was ligated to the 3' end of TCR cDNA. Sequencing input: blood. The source of these receptors is an adult in good health.

This clonotype has ten or more counts. The chain couples TRBV30 to TRBJ2-1; D is undetermined. Germline CDR1 reads GTSNPN; CDR2 reads SVGIG (reference sequence). The CDR3 contains 13 residues. V was clipped by 0 bases and J by 12 bases, with 15 bases between them. CDR3 region: CAWSVPHHGVQFF. CDR3 in DNA: TGTGCCTGGAGTGTACCCCACCATGGGGTGCAGTTCTTC.

This clonotype appeared many times. J is TRBJ2-5 and V is TRBV29-1; 7 bases map to TRBD1. V lost 6 bases to trimming and J lost 9 bases; unmatched junction nucleotides: 16. The CDR3 has 14 amino acids. Germline CDR1 reads SQVTM; CDR2 reads ANQGSEA. The CDR3 loop reads CSVTPGQIRGSQYF. In DNA, the CDR3 is TGCAGCGTAACTCCGGGACAGATACGAGGGTCCCAGTACTTC.

The rearrangement links TRBV5-4 to TRBJ2-5, with TRBD1 matching 8 bases. CDR3 size: 14 residues. V was pared by 3 bases and J by 1 base, with 2 bases of the junction left unmatched. CDR1 and CDR2 from the germline V gene are SGHNT and YYREEE (reference sequence). This chain's CDR3 is CASSSGQVQETQYF. CDR3 nucleotide sequence: TGTGCCAGCAGCTCGGGACAGGTCCAAGAGACCCAGTACTTC.

This clonotype has at least ten counts. The chain carries TRBV20-1 and TRBJ1-1; D not resolved. The CDR3 loop spans 14 amino acids. From germline, CDR1 is DFQATT and CDR2 SNEGSKA (reference sequence). The V gene lost 0 bases and the J gene lost 0 bases, with 8 bases spanning the gap. The CDR3 loop reads CSAREGMVNTEAFF. As DNA, the CDR3 is TGCAGTGCTAGAGAGGGGATGGTGAACACTGAAGCTTTCTTT.

By share of the sample, this clonotype is medium-sized. The rearrangement links TRBV28 to TRBJ2-7, with 7 nucleotides matching TRBD1. This CDR3 spans 14 amino acids. In germline, CDR1 is MDHEN, CDR2 SYDVKM. V shed 6 bases and J 6 bases; nucleotides not matched to a gene: 11. The CDR3 DNA follows: TGTGCCAGCAGCCTAACAGGGGCTTCGTTCGAGCAGTACTTC. Translated: CASSLTGASFEQYF.

This clonotype was observed a few times. The chain carries TRBV20-1 and TRBJ1-2; the match to TRBD1 covers 8 bases. Germline V lookup: CDR1 DFQATT, CDR2 SNEGSKA (reference sequence). The V and J ends lost 3 bases and 12 bases, in that order; junction bases with no gene match: 21. CDR3 size: 16 residues. CDR3 in amino acids: CSASSPTPGQGGGDTF. As DNA, the CDR3 is TGCAGTGCTAGCTCACCCACACCCGGACAGGGTGGAGGCGACACCTTC.

This clonotype was recorded many times. The chain carries TRBV7-9 and TRBJ2-3; TRBD2 is a possible D gene (6 bases). Trimming removed 8 bases from V and 4 bases from J, with 13 bases in between. Looked up from germline, CDR1 is SEHNR and CDR2 is FQNEAQ (reference sequence). The CDR3 sequence is 13 residues long. The CDR3 reads CASSPGEADTQYF. CDR3 coding DNA: TGTGCCAGCTCCCCTGGGGAGGCAGATACGCAGTATTTT.

The chain links TRBV5-1 to TRBJ2-2, with 12 positions matching TRBD1. Germline-derived CDR1 and CDR2 are SGHRS and YFSETQ. With V trimmed by 4 bases and J by 9 bases, 7 bases remained unmatched. The CDR3 is 15 amino acids. Here the CDR3 reads CASSPPGQGARELFF. CDR3 sequence (DNA): TGCGCCAGCAGCCCACCGGGACAGGGGGCCAGGGAGCTGTTTTTT.

This clonotype was seen many times. The chain couples TRBV6-5 to TRBJ2-7; TRBD1 aligns across 9 bases. The CDR3 sequence is 15 residues long. Germline trimming cut 2 bases from V and 2 bases from J; bases unmatched to any gene: 4. Germline V gene sequence: CDR1 MNHEY, CDR2 SVGAGI. The DNA of the CDR3 is TGTGCCAGCAGTTACCTGGGACAGGGCCCCTACGAGCAGTACTTC. It specifies CASSYLGQGPYEQYF.

This clonotype was picked up a small number of times. The V gene is TRBV16, the J gene TRBJ2-7, with D perhaps TRBD1 (5 bases). The CDR3 has 12 residues. V shed 4 bases and J shed 5 bases, with 9 bases lying between them. From germline, CDR1 is KGHSY and CDR2 FQNENV. The CDR3 nucleotides read TGTGCCAGCAGCCCAGGGTGGAACGAGCAGTACTTC. Its translation: CASSPGWNEQYF.

This clonotype was seen many times. The chain employs TRBV12-5 and TRBJ2-2, with a tentative D call TRBD2 (6 bases). V was shortened by 5 bases and J by 8 bases, with 9 bases between the two germline ends. The germline CDR1 and CDR2 sequences are LGHNT and FRNRAP. This CDR3 has 12 amino acids. CDR3 amino acids: CASGPGGGELFF. The CDR3 coding sequence is TGTGCTAGTGGTCCCGGAGGGGGGGAGCTGTTTTTT.

This clonotype was detected many times. Germline is not matched at one junction end, which may reflect a read error. The chain links TRBV6-2 or TRBV6-3 to TRBJ2-7; 10 nucleotides agree with TRBD2. Germline CDR1 is MNHEY and CDR2 is SVGEGT. This CDR3 spans 13 amino acids. The CDR3 sequence is CASSYSTPGTSDF. CDR3 nucleotide sequence: TGTGCCAGCAGTTATTCAACACCCGGGACTAGCGACTTC.

There are many counts of this clonotype. The chain has TRBV6-5 and TRBJ1-1, with D maybe TRBD1 (6 bases). V was trimmed by 9 bases and J by 6 bases, leaving 20 bases between them. The germline V gene has CDR1 MNHEY and CDR2 SVGAGI. The CDR3 loop spans 14 amino acids. The CDR3 is CASRERGGKAEAFF. The CDR3 DNA reads TGTGCCAGTCGGGAAAGGGGGGGCAAAGCTGAAGCTTTCTTT.

This clonotype was observed at least ten times. The V and J genes are TRBV14 and TRBJ2-3, with TRBD2 identical over 10 bases. V lost 1 base to trimming and J lost 5 bases; unmatched junction nucleotides: 0. The germline CDR1 and CDR2 sequences are SGHDN and FVKESK. The length of the CDR3 is 14 residues. The CDR3 DNA is TGTGCCAGCAGCCAAGCTAGCGGGAGAGATACGCAGTATTTT. Translated, it gives CASSQASGRDTQYF.

Ten or more counts support this clonotype. The genes are TRBV12-3 or TRBV12-4 and TRBJ1-4; 11 bases line up with TRBD1. J gave up 8 bases and V 5 bases, and 13 bases lay outside the gene matches. The CDR3 totals 17 residues. The CDR3 region is CASSPGTGGNIGEKLFF. The CDR3 DNA is TGTGCCAGCAGTCCCGGGACAGGGGGAAATATAGGCGAAAAACTGTTTTTT.

This chain connects TRBV3-2 to TRBJ1-3; TRBD1 is taken as the D call from the table, unchecked against the DNA. TRBV3-2 is noted as a pseudogene. The CDR3 totals 15 residues. The CDR3: CASSQGDTAENTIYF. The CDR3 region has the DNA TGTGCCAGCAGCCAAGGGGACACCGCGGAAAACACCATATATTTT.

This clonotype was picked up many times. The rearrangement links TRBV29-1 to TRBJ1-2; 8 bases are a match to TRBD1. The germline V gene has CDR1 SQVTM and CDR2 ANQGSEA. The J segment lost 0 bases and the V segment lost 6 bases, leaving 3 bases of the junction unmatched. CDR3 length: 13 residues. The CDR3 nucleotides read TGCAGCGTCCAGGACAGGGCTAACTATGGCTACACCTTC. Translating gives CSVQDRANYGYTF.

This clonotype was seen ten or more times. The chain uses TRBV4-3 and TRBJ2-3, with 9 bases that match TRBD2. Per the germline V gene, CDR1 is LGHNA and CDR2 is YSLEER. The junction had 8 bases not matched to a gene; V was cut back by 0 bases and J by 4 bases. This CDR3 has 17 amino acids. CDR3 bases: TGCGCCAGCAGCCAAGATAACCTAGCGGGGTTTGCAGATACGCAGTATTTT. Translation: CASSQDNLAGFADTQYF.

There are many counts of this clonotype. The rearrangement links TRBV12-5 to TRBJ2-7; D is unresolved. This CDR3 region has 12 residues. Germline CDR1 and CDR2: LGHNT and FRNRAP. The ends were cut back, 6 bases at V and 6 bases at J, with 12 bases in the middle. The CDR3 DNA reads as TGTGCTAGTGGGGCCGGGCCGATCGAGCAGTACTTC. This encodes CASGAGPIEQYF.

This clonotype was detected ten times or more. The chain combines TRBV27 with TRBJ1-5; 9 nucleotides agree with TRBD1. The germline V gene has CDR1 MNHEY and CDR2 SMNVEV (reference sequence). This CDR3 spans 16 amino acids. The ends lost 5 bases at V and 5 bases at J; junction bases unmatched: 10. The DNA of the CDR3 is TGTGCCAGCAGTCCACATACTACAGGGGGCGATCAGCCCCAGCATTTT. Translation gives CASSPHTTGGDQPQHF.

In this sample, this clonotype turned up many times. The chain is built from TRBV29-1 and TRBJ2-1, with 13 bases identical to TRBD2. In germline, CDR1 is SQVTM, CDR2 ANQGSEA. The CDR3 runs 15 residues. With V trimmed by 2 bases and J by 6 bases, 4 bases remained unmatched. CDR3 in DNA: TGCAGCGTTGAAAGGACTAGCGGGAGAAGCAATGAGCAGTTCTTC. This encodes CSVERTSGRSNEQFF.

A few counts support this clonotype. The chain uses TRBV15 and TRBJ2-7; D might be TRBD2 (6 bases). Germline V gene lookup returns CDR1 LNHNV and CDR2 YYDKDF (reference sequence). Trimming took 3 bases from V and 4 from J, leaving 19 bases between them. The CDR3 extends over 16 amino acids. The CDR3 coding sequence is TGTGCCACCAGCAGGTCGCGAGGGACTTGCGGGTACGAGCAGTACTTC. Translated: CATSRSRGTCGYEQYF.

In regard to this clonotype: This may be a read error, as it is one base from a much larger clone. The chain combines TRBV6-1 with TRBJ1-6; D remains unclear. V was clipped by 3 bases and J by 6 bases, with 9 bases between them. CDR3 length equals 14 residues. CDR1 MNHNS and CDR2 SASEGT come from the germline V gene. The CDR3 loop is CASSDLSCNSPLHF. CDR3 sequence (DNA): TGTGCCAGCAGTGATCTCAGCTGTAATTCACCCCTCCACTTT.

This clonotype showed up many times. The chain uses TRBV4-3 and TRBJ2-1; possibly TRBD1 for D (8 bases). Germline V gene data show CDR1 as LGHNA and CDR2 as YSLEER. CDR3 length equals 17 residues. V lost 4 bases to trimming and J lost 4 bases, with 20 bases between them. The CDR3 reads CASSRGGTGGGYNEQFF. The CDR3 DNA is TGCGCCAGCAGCCGGGGGGGGACAGGAGGGGGATACAATGAGCAGTTCTTC.

This clonotype was observed at least ten times. The chain has TRBV11-1 and TRBJ2-1, with 8 bases matching TRBD1. The V and J ends lost 5 bases and 4 bases, in that order; junction bases with no gene match: 4. CDR1 and CDR2 (germline): SGHAT, FQDESV (reference sequence). The CDR3 is 14 amino acids. The CDR3 DNA reads TGTGCCAGCAGCCTCCGGGACAGGTACAATGAGCAGTTCTTC. This codes for CASSLRDRYNEQFF. The full variable domain, rest sourced from reference TRBV11-1 and TRBJ2-1, is EAEVAQSPRYKITEKSQAVAFWCDPISGHATLYWYRQILGQGPELLVQFQDESVVDDSQLPKDRFSAERLKGVDSTLKIQPAELGDSAMYLCASSLRDRYNEQFFGPGTRLTVL.

Many counts were recorded for this clonotype. The chain joins TRBV27 to TRBJ1-4; D is unresolved. V was trimmed by 1 base and J by 3 bases, leaving 6 bases between them. Per the germline V gene, CDR1 is MNHEY and CDR2 is SMNVEV (reference sequence). This CDR3 comprises 14 residues. In DNA form, the CDR3 reads TGTGCCAGCAGTTTATACGGAGCTAATGAAAAACTGTTTTTT. Translating it yields CASSLYGANEKLFF.